Below, one TCR beta chain is given with its context. PCR used 60 Vbeta primers and 13 Jbeta primers. TCRdb keeps only in-frame clones here, not all; method: immunoSEQ multiplex PCR. The sample contains some 120,000 clones, 77% of which appear only once. The sample is drawn from a study of cytomegalovirus exposure and HLA in healthy donors. Study summary: Around 78 million unique TCR sequences came from HLA-typed donors in an early release.

V gave up 0 bases and J gave up 0 bases; unmatched junction bases: 11. This CDR3 region has 19 residues. Germline lookup yields CDR1 MGHRA and CDR2 YSYEKL. V and J are TRBV4-1 and TRBJ2-4; 7 bases match TRBD2. This receptor was identified in a human donor in good health. Source material: PBMCs. The CDR3 loop reads CASSQEARRRELAKNIQYF. The DNA of the CDR3 is TGCGCCAGCAGCCAAGAGGCGCGAAGGCGGGAGCTAGCCAAAAACATTCAGTACTTC.